The entry below describes one T cell receptor beta chain. This clone's antigen is unknown. Base qualities are not recorded, but no much larger clone differs from it by a single base. These data belong to a study of blood T cell repertoires in COVID-19 (dated by TCRdb to about 2020). Describing the broader study: The collaborator samples originated in the United States, Italy and Spain and spanned the acute and convalescent phases of COVID-19. The prospective study material was composed of cDNA or gDNA derived from T cells, B-cell-depleted T cells, or PBMCs. Deeply sampled blood TCRbeta repertoires from subjects exposed to, actively infected with, or recovered from COVID-19 were included in the dataset. The repertoires were released in a freely available public database meant as a resource for research on the immune response to SARS-CoV-2. Samples were obtained from the ongoing ImmuneRACE study (first 160 participants) and from 1,000 to 1,500 subjects provided by 6 global collaborators. Sample metadata almost always included a de-identified subject ID, COVID-19 status, age in years and sex. Where HLA class I and class II types were available, the types were taken from metadata supplied by the sample provider, not from assay-based typing.

TCRbeta CDR3 regions were amplified from genomic DNA using the immunoSEQ Assay, a bias-controlled multiplex PCR. The study's processing was this. Nucleated cell counts per sample were estimated from amplification of reference gene primers within the assay. To quantify the absolute abundance of each unique TCRbeta CDR3 rearrangement, sequence reads were collapsed and filtered. For each sample, productive Simpson clonality was calculated as the square root of Simpson's diversity index across productive rearrangements. The table was pulled from immuneACCESS by TCRdb, which kept in-frame rearrangements only. Such tables lose some clones; where checked, under half of the loss comes from unresolved V genes, and the rest has no known cause. D and trimming come from the DNA, and the V and J calls and clone size come from that table. This sample gives roughly 160,000 clones in total; under 95% of them show up just once. The top ten clones comprise around 5.1% of the sample.

At one collaborating source in Seattle, patients were enrolled during active infection and were followed longitudinally through the course of disease. Each collaborating institution followed its own protocols to collect whole blood in K2EDTA tubes. For TCRbeta analysis, collaborators shipped samples in one of three forms: frozen whole blood, isolated PBMCs, or DNA extracted from either of those sample types. CDR1 is given as GTSNPN and CDR2 as SVGIG, both from the germline V gene (reference sequence). V is clipped by 8 bases and J by 1 base, and the sequence between their germline boundaries is 8 bases long. The CDR3 holds 11 amino acids from the cysteine to the phenylalanine. Of the read, only the CDR3 DNA is kept; its 33 bases are in frame from base 1. General conclusions and limits of the study: The amount of clinical and demographic metadata varied by source and participant and was provided uncurated.

Sequenced sample: peripheral blood. This sequence was found in a man aged 18 to 30 with COVID-19, enrolled during active disease. Here the chain combines TRBV30 and TRBJ1-1; TRBD1 might be the D gene, on 5 matching bases. The CDR3 is CASDRNTEAFF. The sequenced DNA: TGTGCCAGCGACAGGAACACTGAAGCTTTCTTT.